The 5 T cell receptor beta chains listed next were all sequenced from one sample in a study of Tregs in tolerant kidney transplant recipients. This table comes from immunoSEQ multiplex PCR, and its TCRdb copy is limited to in-frame clones, with some not included. The data show 48,000 or so clones, and the top ten clones hold roughly 0.93%. The specimen comprised CD4+ T cells from blood, sampled before the transplant. These receptors originate from a human donor who received a combined kidney and bone marrow transplant.

Concerning this clone itself: Sequencing ends 3 residues short of the CDR3 end; the germline J gene provides the rest. This rearrangement joins TRBV7-9 to TRBJ2-5; 7 positions agree with TRBD2. Germline V gives CDR1 SEHNR, CDR2 FQNEAQ (reference sequence). V lost 4 bases to trimming and J lost 6 bases; unmatched junction nucleotides: 11. CDR3 length: 15 residues. The CDR3 DNA, read in part, is TGTGCCAGCAGCTGGGGGGGAGGACGTCCGCAGACC. Its translation: CASSWGGGRPQT. The complete CDR3 reads CASSWGGGRPQTQYF.

The part of the CDR3 DNA that was read is TGTGCCAGCTCACCCCCGCAGGTCTATGAG. Translating gives CASSPPQVYE. The full CDR3 sequence reads CASSPPQVYEQFF. J is TRBJ2-1 and V is TRBV18; D remains ambiguous. The read finishes 3 residues shy of the CDR3 end, and the germline J gene is used to complete it. V lost 3 bases to trimming and J lost 8 bases, with 11 bases between them. The CDR3 runs 13 residues. Germline loops: CDR1 KGHSH, CDR2 LQKENI.

In the case of this clone: The read comes to an end 3 residues before the CDR3 does, leaving the germline J gene to fill in the end. The V gene is TRBV19, the J gene TRBJ2-3, with 7 nucleotides matching TRBD2. Germline CDR1 LNHDA, CDR2 SQIVND (reference sequence). There are 14 residues in the CDR3. V lost 5 bases and J lost 5; bases outside the gene matches: 7. This CDR3 reads CASSPRSGGDTQYF. CDR3 bases read: TGTGCCAGTAGTCCCCGGTCGGGGGGAGATACG.

Incomplete CDR3 DNA: TGCGCCAGCAGCATAGGGACAGAGAACTCCTACGAG. Its protein product is CASSIGTENSYE. The CDR3 in its entirety is CASSIGTENSYEQYF. The V and J genes are TRBV5-1 and TRBJ2-7; TRBD1 matches 7 bases. The read comes to an end 3 residues before the CDR3 does, leaving the germline J gene to fill in the end. Looked up from germline, CDR1 is SGHRS and CDR2 is YFSETQ. With V trimmed by 4 bases and J by 0 bases, 7 bases remained unmatched. The CDR3 covers 15 residues.

As to this clone: The CDR3 end lies 3 residues beyond the end of the read and is filled in from the germline J gene. V and J are TRBV30 and TRBJ1-4, with 7 bases aligning to TRBD1. There are 15 residues in the CDR3. Losses at the gene ends were 0 bases for V and 3 bases for J; bases not matched to a gene: 4. Germline lookup yields CDR1 GTSNPN and CDR2 SVGIG (reference sequence). Here the CDR3 reads CAWSVTGVPNEKLFF. The sequenced part of the CDR3 DNA is TGTGCCTGGAGTGTAACAGGGGTACCTAATGAAAAA.